A selection of T cell receptor beta chains follows, all from one sample in a study of OX40 agonist ivuxolimab in advanced cancers. Measured with immunoSEQ multiplex PCR; TCRdb has only the in-frame clones, and not every one. The data show 28,000 or so clones, roughly nine tenths seen once. The specimen was CD4+ or CD8+ T cells sorted from blood, collected in a trial of the OX40 agonist ivuxolimab. The receptors were sampled from an adult with an advanced solid tumor such as melanoma, head and neck, liver or kidney cancer. Both conserved end residues are part of each CDR3. A D gene is named only where the DNA matches it firmly. Some rows mark clone size as missing; the rest say once, few, many or name a class of expanded clone.

CDR3nt: TGTGCCAGCAGCTACGCCGGGACCTACCTTGCAAGTGAGCAGTTCTTC
CDR3aa: CASSYAGTYLASEQFF
v_gene: TRBV5-4
j_gene: TRBJ2-1
abundance: -
d_gene: -

CDR3nt: TGTGCCAGCAGCAAAGGGGGACGTCGGAACACTGAAGCTTTCTTT
CDR3aa: CASSKGGRRNTEAFF
v_gene: TRBV21-1
j_gene: TRBJ1-1
abundance: -
d_gene: -

CDR3nt: TGTGCCAGCAGTTACCGGGACACCTACGAGCAGTACTTC
CDR3aa: CASSYRDTYEQYF
v_gene: TRBV6-5
j_gene: TRBJ2-7
abundance: -
d_gene: -

CDR3nt: TGTGCCAGCAGCACCTTAGCGGGAGGGGGGACAGATACGCAGTATTTT
CDR3aa: CASSTLAGGGTDTQYF
v_gene: TRBV11-2
j_gene: TRBJ2-3
abundance: -
d_gene: TRBD2

CDR3nt: TGTGCCAGCAGTGAATACAGCGGGAGCTCCTACGAGCAGTACTTC
CDR3aa: CASSEYSGSSYEQYF
v_gene: TRBV6-1
j_gene: TRBJ2-7
abundance: -
d_gene: TRBD2

CDR3nt: TGTGCCAGCAGCGTAGAGGGAGCGGGAGTGGGGGAGACCCAGTACTTC
CDR3aa: CASSVEGAGVGETQYF
v_gene: TRBV9
j_gene: TRBJ2-5
abundance: once
d_gene: TRBD2

CDR3nt: TGTGCCAGCAGTTACACAGGGGGGGGAGAAAAACTGTTTTTT
CDR3aa: CASSYTGGGEKLFF
v_gene: TRBV27
j_gene: TRBJ1-4
abundance: -
d_gene: TRBD1

CDR3nt: TGCGCCAGCAGTGAGGCTTATAACACTGAAGCTTTCTTT
CDR3aa: CASSEAYNTEAFF
v_gene: TRBV10-1
j_gene: TRBJ1-1
abundance: -
d_gene: -

CDR3nt: TGTGCCAGCAGTGAATCCTACGAGCAGTACTTC
CDR3aa: CASSESYEQYF
v_gene: TRBV25-1
j_gene: TRBJ2-7
abundance: -
d_gene: -

CDR3nt: TGTGCCAGCAGCTTAGGCCCTTTATTTGGACAGGCCAACAATGAGCAGTTCTTC
CDR3aa: CASSLGPLFGQANNEQFF
v_gene: TRBV7-3
j_gene: TRBJ2-1
abundance: -
d_gene: TRBD1

CDR3nt: TGTGCCAGCAGCACAACTAGCGGGAGGGGGTACGAGCAGTACTTC
CDR3aa: CASSTTSGRGYEQYF
v_gene: TRBV7-9
j_gene: TRBJ2-7
abundance: once
d_gene: TRBD2

CDR3nt: TGTGCCAGCAGTGATTACAGCGCCGGGGAGCTGTTTTTT
CDR3aa: CASSDYSAGELFF
v_gene: TRBV6-1
j_gene: TRBJ2-2
abundance: once
d_gene: -

CDR3nt: TGTGCCAGCAGCCAAGGTCAAGAGCAGTACTTC
CDR3aa: CASSQGQEQYF
v_gene: TRBV4-2
j_gene: TRBJ2-7
abundance: -
d_gene: -

CDR3nt: TGTGCCACCCGAGACAGAGGCGGACAGCCCCAGCATTTT
CDR3aa: CATRDRGGQPQHF
v_gene: TRBV15
j_gene: TRBJ1-5
abundance: once
d_gene: -

CDR3nt: TGTGCCAGCAGTCGGACAGATGCCTACGAGCAGTACTTC
CDR3aa: CASSRTDAYEQYF
v_gene: TRBV2
j_gene: TRBJ2-7
abundance: -
d_gene: -

CDR3nt: TGTGCCAGCAGCGTAGGTGCGGGAGGTCCCACAGATACGCAGTATTTT
CDR3aa: CASSVGAGGPTDTQYF
v_gene: TRBV9
j_gene: TRBJ2-3
abundance: once
d_gene: TRBD2

CDR3nt: TGTGCCAGCAGCTTGGCGGGGATTGGTGGGGCCAACGTCCTGACTTTC
CDR3aa: CASSLAGIGGANVLTF
v_gene: TRBV5-4
j_gene: TRBJ2-6
abundance: -
d_gene: -

CDR3nt: TGTGCCAGCATCCCTGGTGAGCAGTTCTTC
CDR3aa: CASIPGEQFF
v_gene: TRBV7-9
j_gene: TRBJ2-1
abundance: once
d_gene: -

CDR3nt: TGCGCCAGCAGCCAAGCCCCGGGACTCGCCTACGAGCAGTACTTC
CDR3aa: CASSQAPGLAYEQYF
v_gene: TRBV4-1
j_gene: TRBJ2-7
abundance: -
d_gene: -

CDR3nt: TGTGCCAGCAGCTTAGCCGGGCACGAGCAGTACTTC
CDR3aa: CASSLAGHEQYF
v_gene: TRBV7-2
j_gene: TRBJ2-7
abundance: -
d_gene: -

CDR3nt: TGTGCCTGGAGTCCTTGGGGTAACTATGGCTACACCTTC
CDR3aa: CAWSPWGNYGYTF
v_gene: TRBV30
j_gene: TRBJ1-2
abundance: few
d_gene: -

CDR3nt: TGTGCCAGTAGTCCAGGGACAGGGGGTAGAGAGACCCAGTACTTC
CDR3aa: CASSPGTGGRETQYF
v_gene: TRBV19
j_gene: TRBJ2-5
abundance: -
d_gene: TRBD1

CDR3nt: TGTGCCAGGACGCCTCTCGAGCAGTACTTC
CDR3aa: CARTPLEQYF
v_gene: TRBV7-3
j_gene: TRBJ2-7
abundance: -
d_gene: -

CDR3nt: TGTGCCAGTAGTTTCCGACTAGCGGGAGAGGTGACAGATACGCAGTATTTT
CDR3aa: CASSFRLAGEVTDTQYF
v_gene: TRBV19
j_gene: TRBJ2-3
abundance: -
d_gene: TRBD2

CDR3nt: TGCGCCAGCAGCCAAGAGCCTAGCGGGAGTTACGAGCAGTACTTC
CDR3aa: CASSQEPSGSYEQYF
v_gene: TRBV4-3
j_gene: TRBJ2-7
abundance: medium-sized
d_gene: TRBD2

CDR3nt: TGTGCCAGCAGCCAACCGACACTGTTCCCAGCTTTCTTT
CDR3aa: CASSQPTLFPAFF
v_gene: TRBV4-2
j_gene: TRBJ1-1
abundance: once
d_gene: -

CDR3nt: TGTGCCAGCAGTGAGGGGACTAGCGGAGCCTACGAGCAGTACTTC
CDR3aa: CASSEGTSGAYEQYF
v_gene: TRBV6-1
j_gene: TRBJ2-7
abundance: -
d_gene: TRBD2

CDR3nt: TGTGCCAGCAGTGAAGGCAGCTACGAGCAGTACTTC
CDR3aa: CASSEGSYEQYF
v_gene: TRBV2
j_gene: TRBJ2-7
abundance: once
d_gene: -

CDR3nt: TGTGCCAGCAGCGCGGACGGACTAGCGGGAGCCTACGAGCAGTACTTC
CDR3aa: CASSADGLAGAYEQYF
v_gene: TRBV9
j_gene: TRBJ2-7
abundance: -
d_gene: TRBD2

CDR3nt: TGTGCCAGCAGGCCCCGTAGCTACAATGAGCAGTTCTTC
CDR3aa: CASRPRSYNEQFF
v_gene: TRBV25-1
j_gene: TRBJ2-1
abundance: -
d_gene: -

CDR3nt: TGTGCCAGCAGCTTTACCGGGACAGGGGGCACCTACAATGAGCAGTTCTTC
CDR3aa: CASSFTGTGGTYNEQFF
v_gene: TRBV7-9
j_gene: TRBJ2-1
abundance: -
d_gene: TRBD1

CDR3nt: TGTGCCAGCAGCTTACAGGGAGGTGAGCAGTACTTC
CDR3aa: CASSLQGGEQYF
v_gene: TRBV4-2
j_gene: TRBJ2-7
abundance: -
d_gene: -

CDR3nt: TGTGCCAGCAGCTTCGGACAGGGGGCGGTAGACGAGCAGTACTTC
CDR3aa: CASSFGQGAVDEQYF
v_gene: TRBV11-1
j_gene: TRBJ2-7
abundance: few
d_gene: TRBD1

CDR3nt: TGCGCCAGCAGCCCCCGGGACTACCAAGAGACCCAGTACTTC
CDR3aa: CASSPRDYQETQYF
v_gene: TRBV4-1
j_gene: TRBJ2-5
abundance: -
d_gene: -

CDR3nt: TGTGCCATCAGTGACCTAAAGGAGTACGAGCAGTACTTC
CDR3aa: CAISDLKEYEQYF
v_gene: TRBV10-3
j_gene: TRBJ2-7
abundance: once
d_gene: -

CDR3nt: TGTGCCAGCAGCTTGCAGGTCTCGGCCCACGAGCAGTACTTC
CDR3aa: CASSLQVSAHEQYF
v_gene: TRBV5-4
j_gene: TRBJ2-7
abundance: medium-sized
d_gene: -

CDR3nt: TGTGCCAGCAGCTCCAGACAGGGATCGAACACTGAAGCTTTCTTT
CDR3aa: CASSSRQGSNTEAFF
v_gene: TRBV7-9
j_gene: TRBJ1-1
abundance: -
d_gene: TRBD1

CDR3nt: TGTGCCAGTAGTATAGGTATGGAAAGTGAAGCTTTCTTT
CDR3aa: CASSIGMESEAFF
v_gene: TRBV19
j_gene: TRBJ1-1
abundance: -
d_gene: -

CDR3nt: TGCGCCAGCAGCCCGGGGACTAGCGGAATTTTTTTAACCGGGGAGCTGTTTTTT
CDR3aa: CASSPGTSGIFLTGELFF
v_gene: TRBV5-1
j_gene: TRBJ2-2
abundance: -
d_gene: TRBD2

CDR3nt: TGTGCCAGTAGTATCTGGACAGGGGGCCGCATGAACACTGAAGCTTTCTTT
CDR3aa: CASSIWTGGRMNTEAFF
v_gene: TRBV19
j_gene: TRBJ1-1
abundance: -
d_gene: TRBD1

CDR3nt: TGTGCCAGCAGTTTATCGAGAGGGCTCCTCAATGGCTACACCTTC
CDR3aa: CASSLSRGLLNGYTF
v_gene: TRBV6-6
j_gene: TRBJ1-2
abundance: -
d_gene: -

CDR3nt: TGTGCCAGTAGTATTGGGGGACCCGTCTACACCTTC
CDR3aa: CASSIGGPVYTF
v_gene: TRBV19
j_gene: TRBJ1-2
abundance: -
d_gene: -

CDR3nt: TGTGCCAGTAGTATAGCGGGAACCTACAATGAGCAGTTCTTC
CDR3aa: CASSIAGTYNEQFF
v_gene: TRBV19
j_gene: TRBJ2-1
abundance: -
d_gene: -

CDR3nt: TGTGCCAGCAGTTTGGGCAATCAGCCCCAGCATTTT
CDR3aa: CASSLGNQPQHF
v_gene: TRBV27
j_gene: TRBJ1-5
abundance: -
d_gene: -

CDR3nt: TGTGCCAGTAGTATAGGTGAACTCCTGAACACTGAAGCTTTCTTT
CDR3aa: CASSIGELLNTEAFF
v_gene: TRBV19
j_gene: TRBJ1-1
abundance: -
d_gene: -

CDR3nt: TGCAGCGTTGGAGACACTGATACCTTCCCCTACTACGAGCAGTACTTC
CDR3aa: CSVGDTDTFPYYEQYF
v_gene: TRBV29-1
j_gene: TRBJ2-7
abundance: -
d_gene: -

CDR3nt: TGCGCCAGCAGTGCGGGACTAGCGGGGGCCATCTCAGATCCAAGGGAGACCCAGTACTTC
CDR3aa: CASSAGLAGAISDPRETQYF
v_gene: TRBV10-2
j_gene: TRBJ2-5
abundance: once
d_gene: TRBD2

CDR3nt: TGTGCCAGCAGCTTAGATGGGGGGCCATTTTACGAGCAGTACTTC
CDR3aa: CASSLDGGPFYEQYF
v_gene: TRBV7-6
j_gene: TRBJ2-7
abundance: -
d_gene: -

CDR3nt: TGCAGCGTTGAAATCTTTCACGAGCAGTACTTC
CDR3aa: CSVEIFHEQYF
v_gene: TRBV29-1
j_gene: TRBJ2-7
abundance: -
d_gene: -

CDR3nt: TGTGCCAGCAGCCAAGATCTTGATGCAACTAATGAAAAACTGTTTTTT
CDR3aa: CASSQDLDATNEKLFF
v_gene: TRBV14
j_gene: TRBJ1-4
abundance: -
d_gene: -

CDR3nt: TGTGCCAGCAGCTTAGCCGGGGGCGAGGATCAGCCCCAGCATTTT
CDR3aa: CASSLAGGEDQPQHF
v_gene: TRBV7-9
j_gene: TRBJ1-5
abundance: -
d_gene: -

CDR3nt: TGTGCCAGCAGTGAATTTGATTGGCTAGCGGGAGACAATGAGCAGTTCTTC
CDR3aa: CASSEFDWLAGDNEQFF
v_gene: TRBV6-1
j_gene: TRBJ2-1
abundance: -
d_gene: TRBD2

CDR3nt: TGTGCCTGGAGTGATTCTAGCGGGAGAGAGACCCAGTACTTC
CDR3aa: CAWSDSSGRETQYF
v_gene: TRBV30
j_gene: TRBJ2-5
abundance: -
d_gene: TRBD2